The clone carrying this T cell receptor beta chain turned up a few times. This sample is part of a study of blood T cell repertoires in COVID-19. The CDR3 runs to 14 residues. Germline-derived CDR1 and CDR2 are MDHEN and SYDVKM. With V trimmed by 5 bases and J by 6 bases, 7 bases remained unmatched. Produced via immunoSEQ multiplex PCR; TCRdb's table is partial and in-frame only. This repertoire shows under 250,000 clones, roughly 89% found once; its top ten account for 3.5% to 4.5%. The genes are TRBV28 and TRBJ1-5, with 7 positions matching TRBD1. The sample taken for sequencing was PBMCs or T cells enriched from blood (not recorded which). The sequence was obtained from a woman in her 30s with acute COVID-19. CDR3 sequence (DNA): TGTGCCAGCAGTCCTACAGGGGTAAGTCAGCCCCAGCATTTT. This gives the protein CASSPTGVSQPQHF.